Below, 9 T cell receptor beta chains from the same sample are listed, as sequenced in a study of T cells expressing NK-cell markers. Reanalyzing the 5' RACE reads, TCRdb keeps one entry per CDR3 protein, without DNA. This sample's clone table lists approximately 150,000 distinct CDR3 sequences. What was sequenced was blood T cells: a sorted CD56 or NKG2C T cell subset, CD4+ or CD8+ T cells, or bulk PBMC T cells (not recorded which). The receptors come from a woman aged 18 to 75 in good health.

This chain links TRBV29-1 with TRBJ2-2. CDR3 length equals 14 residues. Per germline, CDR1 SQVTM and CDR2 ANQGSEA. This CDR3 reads CSVGSQVNTGELFF.

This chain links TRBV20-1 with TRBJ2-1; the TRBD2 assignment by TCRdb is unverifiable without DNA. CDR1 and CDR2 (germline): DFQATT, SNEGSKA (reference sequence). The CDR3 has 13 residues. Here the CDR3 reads CSARGGLYNEQFF.

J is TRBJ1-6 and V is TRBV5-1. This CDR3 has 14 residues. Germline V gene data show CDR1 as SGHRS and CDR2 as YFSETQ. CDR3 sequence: CASSLDGANSPLHF.

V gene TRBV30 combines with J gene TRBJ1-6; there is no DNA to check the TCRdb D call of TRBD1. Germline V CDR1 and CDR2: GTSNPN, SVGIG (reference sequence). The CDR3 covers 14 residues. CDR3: CAWSVYGTASPLHF.

CDR3 sequence: CASSLEGVHANQPQHF. The genes are TRBV7-8 and TRBJ1-5; as DNA is missing, the TRBD1 call by TCRdb cannot be tested. Germline CDR1 reads SGHVS; CDR2 reads FQNEAQ. The CDR3 is 16 amino acids.

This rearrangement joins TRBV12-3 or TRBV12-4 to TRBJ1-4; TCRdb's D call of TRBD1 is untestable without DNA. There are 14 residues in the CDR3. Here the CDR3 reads CASSPGEDYEKLFF.

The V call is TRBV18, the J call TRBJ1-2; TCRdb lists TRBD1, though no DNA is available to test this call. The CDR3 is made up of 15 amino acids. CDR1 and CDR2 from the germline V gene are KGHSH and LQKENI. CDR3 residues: CASSPVPSEDYGYTF.

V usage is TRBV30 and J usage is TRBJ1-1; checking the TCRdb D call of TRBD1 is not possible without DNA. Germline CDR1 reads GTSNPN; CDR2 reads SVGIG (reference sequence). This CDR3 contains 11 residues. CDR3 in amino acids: CAWSWRGEAFF.

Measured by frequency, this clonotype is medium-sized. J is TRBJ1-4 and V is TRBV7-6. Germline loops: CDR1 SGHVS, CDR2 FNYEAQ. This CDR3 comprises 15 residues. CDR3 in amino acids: CASSPLKTTNEKLFF.